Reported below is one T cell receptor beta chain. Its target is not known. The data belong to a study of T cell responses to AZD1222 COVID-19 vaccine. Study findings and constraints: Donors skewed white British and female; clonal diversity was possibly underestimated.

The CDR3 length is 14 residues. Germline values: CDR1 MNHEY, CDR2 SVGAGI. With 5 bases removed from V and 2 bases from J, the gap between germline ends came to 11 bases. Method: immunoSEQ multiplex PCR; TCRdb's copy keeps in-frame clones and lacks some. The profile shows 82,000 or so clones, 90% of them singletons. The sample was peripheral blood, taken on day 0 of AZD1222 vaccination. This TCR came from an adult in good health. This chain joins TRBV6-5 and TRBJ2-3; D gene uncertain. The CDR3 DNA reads TGTGCCAGCAGTCCACAATTGATCACAGATACGCAGTATTTT. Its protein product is CASSPQLITDTQYF.